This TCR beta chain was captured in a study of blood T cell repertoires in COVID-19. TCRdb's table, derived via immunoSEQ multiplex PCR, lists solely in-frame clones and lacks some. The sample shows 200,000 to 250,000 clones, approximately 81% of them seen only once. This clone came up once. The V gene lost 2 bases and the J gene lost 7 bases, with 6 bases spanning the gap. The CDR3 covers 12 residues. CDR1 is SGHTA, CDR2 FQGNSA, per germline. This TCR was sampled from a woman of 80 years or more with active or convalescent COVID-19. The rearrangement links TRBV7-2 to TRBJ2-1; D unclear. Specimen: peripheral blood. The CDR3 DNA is TGTGCCAGCAGCTTAAATTTAAATGAGCAGTTCTTC. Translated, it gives CASSLNLNEQFF.